This T cell receptor (beta chain) is from a study of CXCR3-negative and CXCR3-positive naive CD8 T cells. Study details: With about 1.5 +/- 0.3 million reads per library, the TRB reads numbered some 150 million in total.

General study findings and limits: With surface CD5 comparable between naive subsets, TCR strength was estimated using properties derived from the TRB CDR3. Both naive subsets had comparably high diversity; memory CD8+ cells much lower. A higher hydrophobicity marked the TRB CDR3s of CXCR3-positive naive cells versus CXCR3-negative naive cells.

The TRB cDNA libraries were prepared by 5' RACE with UMI labels. TCRdb reprocessed the 5' RACE reads and keeps a single row for each CDR3 protein, giving no DNA. Reported are about 130,000 distinct CDR3 sequences; the ten largest clones contain approximately 0.5%. Per the germline V gene, CDR1 is SGDLS and CDR2 is YYNGEE. The CDR3 loop spans 13 amino acids. Details on this clonotype: Its cognate antigen is unknown.

Sequenced: naive CXCR3- CD8+ T cells from blood. Subset reported: CD45RO-CCR7+CD27+CD95- naive CD8+ T cells lacking CXCR3 (TNR3-). The chain links TRBV9 to TRBJ2-1; TCRdb designates TRBD2, a call that cannot be tested without DNA. This sequence originates from a human donor in good health. Some clones in this sample may be carry-over from other donors' samples. CDR3: CASSVPSGGMKFF.